One and the same sample provided the 21 T cell receptor beta chains below, sequenced in a study of read filtering for tumor transcriptome and immune sequencing. Molecular barcoded adaptors covering alpha/delta and beta/gamma chains were used on around 370 ng RNA. TCRdb re-called the reads with MiXCR, one entry per CDR3 protein. The table records about 63,000 distinct CDR3 sequences, about 15% of them present only once. The specimen was a population of CD138-negative cells sorted from bone marrow. Receptors were obtained from a donor aged 40 or older with multiple myeloma.

This clonotype was seen repeatedly, ten times or more. The chain has TRBV18 and TRBJ2-3; the match to TRBD2 covers 10 bases. The CDR3 contains 15 residues. The germline V gene encodes CDR1 KGHSH and CDR2 LQKENI. The V and J ends lost 6 bases and 2 bases, in that order; junction bases with no gene match: 5. In nucleotides, the CDR3 is TGTGCCAGCTCGTCAACTAGCGGGACCACAGATACGCAGTATTTT. Translating it yields CASSSTSGTTDTQYF.

This clonotype was counted ten times or more. The chain links TRBV7-8 to TRBJ1-2, with a possible D match to TRBD1 (5 bases). Germline-derived CDR1 and CDR2 are SGHVS and FQNEAQ. V was clipped by 1 base and J by 2 bases, with 8 bases between them. The CDR3 runs to 14 residues. CDR3 in DNA: TGTGCCAGCAGCTTAGGGAAGGGGAACTATGGCTACACCTTC. Protein product: CASSLGKGNYGYTF.

The genes are TRBV12-3 or TRBV12-4 and TRBJ2-7; 10 bases are shared with TRBD2. V was pared by 1 base and J by 6 bases, with 3 bases of the junction left unmatched. The CDR3 contains 14 residues. CDR3 in amino acids: CASSLGLAGAEQYF. DNA of the CDR3: TGTGCCAGCAGTTTAGGACTAGCGGGTGCCGAGCAGTACTTC.

J is TRBJ2-5 and V is TRBV5-4, with D uncertain. The CDR3 loop spans 15 amino acids. CDR1 and CDR2 from the germline V gene are SGHNT and YYREEE (reference sequence). Trimming left V 4 bases short and J 1 base short, with 14 bases between. CDR3 protein: CASSPSHKGQETQYF. The CDR3 coding sequence is TGTGCCAGCAGCCCATCTCACAAGGGCCAAGAGACCCAGTACTTC. Complete variable domain (other parts from reference TRBV5-4 and TRBJ2-5): ETGVTQSPTHLIKTRGQQVTLRCSSQSGHNTVSWYQQALGQGPQFIFQYYREEENGRGNFPPRFSGLQFPNYSSELNVNALELDDSALYLCASSPSHKGQETQYFGPGTRLLVL.

This clonotype has a count of ten or more. The chain employs TRBV7-2 and TRBJ2-7, with 7 bases matching TRBD2. With 1 base clipped from V and 2 bases from J, the junction kept 8 bases outside the gene matches. CDR3 length: 16 amino acids. CDR1 is SGHTA and CDR2 is FQGNSA in the germline V gene. This CDR3 is CASSLVPSGPTYEQYF. The CDR3 region has the DNA TGTGCCAGCAGCTTAGTTCCTAGCGGCCCTACCTACGAGCAGTACTTC.

This clonotype was seen ten or more times. This chain links TRBV5-1 with TRBJ2-7; the D gene is possibly TRBD2 (6 bases). V was shortened by 0 bases and J by 4 bases, with 11 bases between the two germline ends. Per the germline V gene, CDR1 is SGHRS and CDR2 is YFSETQ. The CDR3 runs 14 residues. CDR3 sequence reads: CASSLGREKYEQYF. CDR3 sequence (DNA): TGCGCCAGCAGCTTGGGGAGGGAGAAGTACGAGCAGTACTTC. The whole variable domain, filled in from reference TRBV5-1 and TRBJ2-7, reads KAGVTQTPRYLIKTRGQQVTLSCSPISGHRSVSWYQQTPGQGLQFLFEYFSETQRNKGNFPGRFSGRQFSNSRSEMNVSTLELGDSALYLCASSLGREKYEQYFGPGTRLTVT.

The table lists this clonotype with many counts. V gene TRBV10-2 combines with J gene TRBJ1-1; D might be TRBD1 (5 bases). The CDR3 is 14 amino acids. Trimming shortened V by 8 bases and J by 0 bases, and 13 bases separated the two germline ends. Germline lookup yields CDR1 WSHSY and CDR2 SAAADI. Here the CDR3 DNA reads TGCGCCAGCGAGAATGGGGGGATGAACACTGAAGCTTTCTTT. It is translated as CASENGGMNTEAFF.

This clonotype was seen repeatedly, ten times or more. The genes are TRBV7-9 and TRBJ1-6; D unclear. Germline CDR1 reads SEHNR; CDR2 reads FQNEAQ (reference sequence). This CDR3 is 11 amino acids long. V gave up 1 base and J gave up 8 bases, with 0 bases separating them. CDR3: CASSLDSPLHF. CDR3 bases: TGTGCCAGCAGCTTAGATTCACCCCTCCACTTT. Variable domain in full (rest from reference TRBV7-9 and TRBJ1-6): DTGVSQNPRHKITKRGQNVTFRCDPISEHNRLYWYRQTLGQGPEFLTYFQNEAQLEKSRLLSDRFSAERPKGSFSTLEIQRTEQGDSAMYLCASSLDSPLHFGNGTRLTVT.

Worth noting for this clonotype: A much larger clone lies a single base off, so this may be a read error. J is TRBJ1-6 and V is TRBV7-6; no firm D call. Per the germline V gene, CDR1 is SGHVS and CDR2 is FNYEAQ. The CDR3 is made up of 16 amino acids. DNA for the CDR3: TGTGTCAGCAGCTTTGGGCCCGAGGGTTATAGTGCAGCCCTCCACTTT. Translation gives CVSSFGPEGYSAALHF.

Only a few counts were recorded for this clonotype. A much larger clone is a single base away; this may be a read error. Because it lacks the conserved phenylalanine or tryptophan at the end, this CDR3 is likely a read error. The chain joins TRBV7-9 to TRBJ2-2; 7 positions match TRBD1. The CDR3 has 18 residues. CDR1 is SEHNR and CDR2 is FQNEAQ in the germline V gene (reference sequence). The junction had 10 bases not matched to a gene; V was cut back by 2 bases and J by 1 base. In nucleotides, the CDR3 is TGTGCCAGCAGCTTACCCCCTTGGCGGACAGGGAACACCGGGGAGCTGTTTTCT. Its translation is CASSLPPWRTGNTGELFS.

This clonotype was observed at least ten times. The chain combines TRBV7-3 with TRBJ2-1; 11 bases are a match to TRBD2. The V segment lost 0 bases and the J segment 5 bases; nucleotides outside the gene matches: 6. The CDR3 extends over 17 amino acids. Germline V lookup: CDR1 SGHTA, CDR2 FQGTGA. Here the CDR3 DNA reads TGTGCCAGCAGCTTAACCCGCATAGCGGGAGGGAACAATGAGCAGTTCTTC. Its translation is CASSLTRIAGGNNEQFF.

J is TRBJ2-3 and V is TRBV5-6; the D call may be TRBD1 or TRBD2 (6 bases each). Germline V gene lookup returns CDR1 SGHDT and CDR2 YYEEEE. CDR3 length: 15 amino acids. V was pared by 1 base and J by 0 bases, with 9 bases between. CDR3 nucleotides: TGTGCCAGCAGCTTGAGAGGGGGGAGCACAGATACGCAGTATTTT. Protein product: CASSLRGGSTDTQYF.

This clonotype was detected many times. V usage is TRBV7-2 and J usage is TRBJ1-6; D not resolved. The V end was cut by 5 bases, the J end by 6 bases, with 14 bases between. The CDR3 totals 15 residues. Germline V gene sequence: CDR1 SGHTA, CDR2 FQGNSA. The CDR3 coding sequence is TGTGCCAGCAGCCGTAGGACTGGGCCTAATTCACCCCTCCACTTT. This sequence encodes CASSRRTGPNSPLHF.

This clonotype was observed a handful of times. The CDR3, as DNA: TGTGCCAGCTCACAACAGAGCTCCAGCACAGATACGCAGTATTTT. It translates to CASSQQSSSTDTQYF. This sequence joins TRBV18 and TRBJ2-3, with D unclear. V lost 4 bases, J lost 0 bases, and 11 bases lay in between. Germline V gives CDR1 KGHSH, CDR2 LQKENI. The CDR3 spans 15 residues.

This clonotype was seen a handful of times. This chain joins TRBV21-1 and TRBJ2-1; TRBD2, as called in the table, went unchecked against the DNA. TRBV21-1 is a known pseudogene. The CDR3 covers 15 residues. In DNA, the CDR3 is TGTGCCAGCAGCAACGGACTAGCGTGCCATAATGAGCAGTTCTTC. Translated: CASSNGLACHNEQFF.

This clonotype was picked up many times. The genes are TRBV5-1 and TRBJ2-1; 12 bases are a match to TRBD2. Germline assignment: CDR1 SGHRS and CDR2 YFSETQ. The trim removed 2 bases at V and 4 bases at J, leaving 7 bases unmatched. There are 17 residues in the CDR3. In nucleotides, the CDR3 is TGCGCCAGCAGCTTATGGACTAGCGGGACCATTTACAATGAGCAGTTCTTC. As protein: CASSLWTSGTIYNEQFF.

For this clonotype: One junction end disagrees with the germline gene, perhaps due to a read error. The V gene is TRBV29-1, the J gene TRBJ2-5, with D perhaps matching TRBD1 (6 bases). Germline V gives CDR1 SQVTM, CDR2 ANQGSEA. The CDR3 length is 12 residues. CDR3 sequence (DNA): TGCAGCGTTGATCTCCCGACGCATACAGGGAATTTC. Translated, it gives CSVDLPTHTGNF.

In its sample, this clonotype was seen many times. The chain joins TRBV19 to TRBJ2-7; TRBD2 aligns across 8 bases. From germline, CDR1 is LNHDA and CDR2 SQIVND (reference sequence). With V trimmed by 5 bases and J by 3 bases, 6 bases remained unmatched. The CDR3 contains 14 residues. CDR3 sequence (DNA): TGTGCCAGTAGTTTCCGACTAGCGCTCTACGAGCAGTACTTC. This sequence encodes CASSFRLALYEQYF. The full variable domain, its missing parts supplied by reference TRBV19 and TRBJ2-7, is DGGITQSPKYLFRKEGQNVTLSCEQNLNHDAMYWYRQDPGQGLRLIYYSQIVNDFQKGDIAEGYSVSREKKESFPLTVTSAQKNPTAFYLCASSFRLALYEQYFGPGTRLTVT.

On this clonotype: One junction end does not reproduce the germline sequence, and a read error may be involved. The rearrangement uses TRBV6-5 and TRBJ2-1; possible D gene TRBD2, 6 bases. CDR1 is MNHEY and CDR2 is SVGAGI in the germline V gene. The CDR3 covers 12 residues. CDR3 sequence reads: CASSYEAGLRLF. The CDR3 DNA is TGTGCCAGCAGTTACGAAGCGGGCCTACGGCTCTTC.

The table lists this clonotype with a few counts. This chain connects TRBV5-1 to TRBJ2-1; weak D call: TRBD2 (6 bases). CDR1 and CDR2 (germline): SGHRS, YFSETQ. The CDR3 runs 15 residues. V was shortened by 4 bases and J by 7 bases, with 18 bases between the two germline ends. This chain's CDR3 is CASSPEGLGWNEQFF. The DNA for the CDR3 is TGCGCCAGCAGCCCAGAGGGACTTGGGTGGAATGAGCAGTTCTTC.

This clonotype was detected ten times or more. The J gene is TRBJ2-1, the V gene TRBV12-5; tentative D call: TRBD2 (6 bases). Germline lookup yields CDR1 LGHNT and CDR2 FRNRAP. The V and J ends lost 7 bases and 3 bases respectively, with 10 bases between them. The length of the CDR3 is 13 residues. The CDR3 protein is CASALAVYNEQFF. In DNA form, the CDR3 reads TGTGCTAGTGCGTTAGCGGTCTACAATGAGCAGTTCTTC.